This TCR beta chain was recovered during a study of OX40 agonist ivuxolimab in advanced cancers. CDR1 GTSNPN and CDR2 SVGIG come from the germline V gene (reference sequence). V lost 1 base, J lost 0 bases, and 13 bases lay in between. The CDR3 is 15 residues long. Profiled with immunoSEQ multiplex PCR; TCRdb holds only in-frame clones, not every one. The data contain around 100,000 clones, about 89% of them seen just once; the ten biggest clones take up around 0.16%. This chain links TRBV30 with TRBJ2-7; D may match TRBD1 or TRBD2 (5 bases each). The sample here was CD4+ or CD8+ T cells sorted from blood, taken in a trial of the OX40 agonist ivuxolimab. The clonotype originates from an adult with an advanced solid tumor such as melanoma, head and neck, liver or kidney cancer. The CDR3, as DNA: TGTGCCTGGAGTGGGGACCTTATAAGCTCCTACGAGCAGTACTTC. This translates into CAWSGDLISSYEQYF.